The sequence of this T cell receptor (beta chain) was determined in a study of blood T cell repertoires in COVID-19. Between the trimmed V and J ends, which lost 4 bases and 5 bases, there was a span of 15 bases. CDR1 and CDR2 (germline): SGHNT, YYREEE (reference sequence). This CDR3 has 15 residues. Authors' analysis steps: Amplified reference gene primers provided the basis for estimating nucleated cell counts. The data were produced by immunoSEQ multiplex PCR, yet TCRdb's version contains in-frame clones alone and is incomplete. Clone size and V and J calls were adopted from that table, with D and trimming inferred from the DNA. The top ten hold roughly 0.78% of the sample, which has about 420,000 clones, 70% to 90% seen once. This clone came up once.

Input material: peripheral blood. The chain uses TRBV5-4 and TRBJ2-2, with D perhaps TRBD2 (7 bases). The source is a man younger than 35 with COVID-19, enrolled during active disease. CDR3 bases: TGTGCCAGCAGCCGGGGCGGGGGCTTAACCGGGGAGCTGTTTTTT. Translating gives CASSRGGGLTGELFF.